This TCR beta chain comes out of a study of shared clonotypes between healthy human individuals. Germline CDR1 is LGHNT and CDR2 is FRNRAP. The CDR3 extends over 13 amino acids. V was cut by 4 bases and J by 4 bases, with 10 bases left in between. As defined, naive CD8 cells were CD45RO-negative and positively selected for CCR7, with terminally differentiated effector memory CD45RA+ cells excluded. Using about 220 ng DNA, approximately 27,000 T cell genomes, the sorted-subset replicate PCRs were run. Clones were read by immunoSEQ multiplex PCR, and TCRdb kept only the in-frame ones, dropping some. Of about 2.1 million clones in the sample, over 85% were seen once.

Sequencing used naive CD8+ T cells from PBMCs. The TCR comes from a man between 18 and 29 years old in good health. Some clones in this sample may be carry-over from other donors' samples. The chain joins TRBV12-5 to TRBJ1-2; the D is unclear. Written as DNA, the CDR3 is TGTGCTAGTGGTTCCTACAGCCTCTATGGCTACACCTTC. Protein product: CASGSYSLYGYTF.